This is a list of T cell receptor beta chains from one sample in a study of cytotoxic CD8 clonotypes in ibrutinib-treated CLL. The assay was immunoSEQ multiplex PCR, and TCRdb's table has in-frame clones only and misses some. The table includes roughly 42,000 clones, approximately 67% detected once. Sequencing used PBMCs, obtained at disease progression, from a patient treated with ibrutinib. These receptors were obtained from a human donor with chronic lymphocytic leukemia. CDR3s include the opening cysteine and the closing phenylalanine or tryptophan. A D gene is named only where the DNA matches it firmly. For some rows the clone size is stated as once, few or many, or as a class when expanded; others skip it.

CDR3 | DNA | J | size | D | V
CASTRSQTEAFF | TGCGCCAGCACAAGATCCCAAACTGAAGCTTTCTTT | TRBJ1-1 | - | - | TRBV10-2
CASSYSGTGGLEQFF | TGTGCCAGCAGTTACTCCGGGACAGGGGGCCTTGAGCAGTTCTTC | TRBJ2-1 | - | TRBD1 | TRBV6-5
CASSIPSRDTEAFF | TGTGCCAGCAGTATTCCTTCAAGGGACACTGAAGCTTTCTTT | TRBJ1-1 | - | - | TRBV13
CASRPQDRGVGQPQHF | TGTGCCAGTAGACCCCAGGACAGGGGTGTTGGTCAGCCCCAGCATTTT | TRBJ1-5 | - | TRBD1 | TRBV19
CASSPLQGHTSNYGYTF | TGTGCCAGCTCACCACTGCAGGGCCATACCTCTAACTATGGCTACACCTTC | TRBJ1-2 | - | - | TRBV18
CASQGADQPQHF | TGTGCCTCACAGGGGGCTGATCAGCCCCAGCATTTT | TRBJ1-5 | once | TRBD1 | TRBV30
CASSVEGGSGYEQYF | TGTGCCAGCAGTGTAGAAGGCGGGAGCGGCTACGAGCAGTACTTC | TRBJ2-7 | - | TRBD2 | TRBV6-4
CASGLNPGSEQYF | TGTGCTAGTGGTCTCAACCCTGGCAGCGAGCAGTACTTC | TRBJ2-7 | once | - | TRBV12-5
CASSLSNNNEQFF | TGTGCCAGCAGTTTATCTAATAACAATGAGCAGTTCTTC | TRBJ2-1 | - | - | TRBV27
CASSERGRVYEQYF | TGTGCCAGCAGTGAAAGGGGGCGAGTCTACGAGCAGTACTTC | TRBJ2-7 | - | TRBD1 | TRBV2
CASSLDRRTYEQYF | TGCGCCAGCAGCTTGGACAGAAGGACCTACGAGCAGTACTTC | TRBJ2-7 | once | - | TRBV5-1
CASSVVQAGASSYNEQFF | TGTGCCAGCAGCGTAGTTCAGGCGGGAGCGAGCTCCTACAATGAGCAGTTCTTC | TRBJ2-1 | once | TRBD2 | TRBV9
CASRIAGRGDTQYF | TGCGCCAGCCGGATAGCCGGCCGGGGAGATACGCAGTATTTT | TRBJ2-3 | - | - | TRBV10-2
CASSQVGESYEQYF | TGTGCCAGCAGCCAAGTGGGGGAATCCTACGAGCAGTACTTC | TRBJ2-7 | once | - | TRBV28
CASSIVAGATDTQYF | TGTGCCAGTAGTATAGTGGCGGGAGCCACAGATACGCAGTATTTT | TRBJ2-3 | once | TRBD2 | TRBV19
CASSFGGGANTEAFF | TGTGCCAGCAGCTTCGGGGGTGGGGCGAACACTGAAGCTTTCTTT | TRBJ1-1 | - | - | TRBV11-3
CASSLGQVQDGELFF | TGTGCCAGCAGCTTGGGACAGGTCCAAGACGGGGAGCTGTTTTTT | TRBJ2-2 | - | TRBD1 | TRBV4-2
CASSSGNTGELFF | TGCGCCAGCAGCTCCGGGAACACCGGGGAGCTGTTTTTT | TRBJ2-2 | few | - | TRBV5-1
CASSITQGSSNYGYTF | TGTGCCAGTAGTATAACGCAGGGCTCCTCTAACTATGGCTACACCTTC | TRBJ1-2 | medium-sized | - | TRBV19
CASSYSRLSNTIYF | TGTGCCAGCAGTTACTCGAGATTATCAAACACCATATATTTT | TRBJ1-3 | - | - | TRBV6-5
CASSPGWGETSGRAGETQYF | TGTGCCAGCAGCCCGGGCTGGGGAGAGACTAGCGGGAGGGCCGGGGAGACCCAGTACTTC | TRBJ2-5 | - | TRBD2 | TRBV4-2
CASSFGPVRGYTF | TGTGCCAGCAGCTTTGGACCAGTACGGGGCTACACCTTC | TRBJ1-2 | - | - | TRBV7-2
CASRAGGFRNTIYF | TGTGCCAGCAGGGCAGGGGGGTTTCGGAACACCATATATTTT | TRBJ1-3 | once | TRBD1 | TRBV7-2
CASSPRRAGGDEAFF | TGTGCCAGCAGTCCCAGACGGGCCGGGGGGGATGAAGCTTTCTTT | TRBJ1-1 | - | - | TRBV27
CSVALGGGTEAFF | TGCAGCGTCGCGTTGGGGGGTGGGACTGAAGCTTTCTTT | TRBJ1-1 | - | - | TRBV29-1
CASSQSNRFGDTQYF | TGCGCCAGCAGCCAAAGCAACCGGTTCGGAGATACGCAGTATTTT | TRBJ2-3 | few | - | TRBV4-3
CASGQGSTDTQYF | TGTGCCAGTGGACAGGGGAGCACAGATACGCAGTATTTT | TRBJ2-3 | - | TRBD1 | TRBV19
CASSKDRALEGEQYF | TGTGCCAGTAGTAAAGACAGGGCACTAGAGGGAGAGCAGTACTTC | TRBJ2-7 | - | TRBD1 | TRBV19
CASSPQGAGTGELFF | TGTGCCAGCAGCCCCCAGGGGGCGGGCACCGGGGAGCTGTTTTTT | TRBJ2-2 | - | TRBD1 | TRBV7-3
CASSVDRNTEAFF | TGTGCCAGCAGCGTAGACAGGAACACTGAAGCTTTCTTT | TRBJ1-1 | - | - | TRBV9
CASSYGGNQPQHF | TGTGCCAGCAGTTACGGGGGTAATCAGCCCCAGCATTTT | TRBJ1-5 | once | - | TRBV6-5
CASGLEYNEQFF | TGTGCTAGTGGTTTGGAATACAATGAGCAGTTCTTC | TRBJ2-1 | few | - | TRBV12-5
CASNKPLAGTHEQYF | TGTGCCAGCAACAAGCCTCTAGCGGGAACCCACGAGCAGTACTTC | TRBJ2-7 | - | TRBD2 | TRBV2
CASSQDRGTEAFF | TGTGCCAGCAGCCAGGACAGGGGCACTGAAGCTTTCTTT | TRBJ1-1 | - | TRBD1 | TRBV7-3
CASSSPWGKSSYEQYF | TGTGCCAGCAGCTCCCCCTGGGGGAAAAGCAGCTACGAGCAGTACTTC | TRBJ2-7 | - | - | TRBV7-2
CASSNQGLPEHF | TGTGCCAGCAGTAACCAGGGGCTGCCAGAGCATTTT | TRBJ1-5 | few | - | TRBV28
CSVLGQPETQYF | TGCAGCGTTTTAGGACAGCCAGAGACCCAGTACTTC | TRBJ2-5 | - | - | TRBV29-1
CAWSVSWETLLFSGNTIYF | TGTGCCTGGAGTGTATCATGGGAAACGCTGCTCTTCTCTGGAAACACCATATATTTT | TRBJ1-3 | - | - | TRBV30
CASSSTLRGTEAFF | TGTGCCAGCAGCTCGACCTTACGCGGCACTGAAGCTTTCTTT | TRBJ1-1 | - | - | TRBV5-6
CASSFSGGFRNTEAFF | TGTGCCAGCAGCTTTTCAGGGGGCTTTAGGAACACTGAAGCTTTCTTT | TRBJ1-1 | - | TRBD1 | TRBV7-9
CSVRFGTGNQPQHF | TGCAGCGTGAGATTCGGGACAGGAAATCAGCCCCAGCATTTT | TRBJ1-5 | - | TRBD1 | TRBV29-1
CASSLVMSPLHF | TGTGCCAGCAGTTTAGTAATGTCACCCCTCCACTTT | TRBJ1-6 | few | - | TRBV6-6
CASSWVSGATEAFF | TGTGCCAGCAGCTGGGTATCGGGTGCGACGGAAGCTTTCTTT | TRBJ1-1 | - | - | TRBV5-5
CASSLELLNTEAFF | TGTGCCAGCAGCTTAGAGTTACTGAACACTGAAGCTTTCTTT | TRBJ1-1 | few | - | TRBV7-9
CASSPAPSGGEQFF | TGTGCCAGCAGCCCGGCTCCCTCTGGGGGTGAGCAGTTCTTC | TRBJ2-1 | - | - | TRBV7-2
CASSFVRGHQPQHF | TGTGCCAGCAGTTTCGTCAGGGGACATCAGCCCCAGCATTTT | TRBJ1-5 | - | - | TRBV28
CASSLYRGEVSEKLFF | TGTGCCAGCAGCTTGTATAGGGGAGAAGTGTCGGAAAAACTGTTTTTT | TRBJ1-4 | - | - | TRBV5-6
CASSLRDRGTGANVLTF | TGTGCCAGCAGCCTTCGGGACAGGGGGACTGGGGCCAACGTCCTGACTTTC | TRBJ2-6 | medium-sized | TRBD1 | TRBV7-9
CASSHSGQSVSHEQYF | TGCGCCAGCAGTCATTCGGGACAGTCGGTTTCCCACGAGCAGTACTTC | TRBJ2-7 | - | TRBD1 | TRBV23-1
CASTLQGAGVEYGYTF | TGTGCCAGCACCCTACAGGGGGCGGGGGTAGAGTATGGCTACACCTTC | TRBJ1-2 | few | TRBD1 | TRBV2
CASTTGTYGYTF | TGTGCCAGCACAACAGGGACCTATGGCTACACCTTC | TRBJ1-2 | few | - | TRBV2
CSFMRRASYEQYF | TGCAGCTTTATGAGAAGGGCTTCCTACGAGCAGTACTTC | TRBJ2-7 | few | - | TRBV29-1